These 26 T cell receptor beta chains were sequenced from one sample in a study of cytomegalovirus exposure and HLA in healthy donors. Primers for the PCR totalled 60 Vbeta and 13 Jbeta. Data came from immunoSEQ multiplex PCR; TCRdb stores just in-frame clones and leaves some out. The sample yields 190,000 or so clones, roughly 80% seen once. Sequenced: PBMCs. These receptors all come from a man aged 50 to 59 in good health and CMV-seronegative.

This CDR3 reads CASSYQGGRETQYF. CDR3 nucleotides: TGTGCCAGCAGTTACCAGGGAGGGAGGGAGACCCAGTACTTC. V gene TRBV6-6 combines with J gene TRBJ2-5; the match to TRBD2 covers 7 bases. The CDR3 spans 14 residues. With V trimmed by 2 bases and J by 5 bases, 5 bases remained unmatched. Germline V gives CDR1 MNHNY, CDR2 SVGAGI (reference sequence).

J is TRBJ2-3 and V is TRBV5-1; the D is unclear. CDR1 SGHRS and CDR2 YFSETQ come from the germline V gene. This CDR3 is built from 12 residues. Trimming left V 0 bases short and J 6 bases short, with 5 bases between. As DNA, the CDR3 is TGCGCCAGCAGCTTGGCCTTTGATACGCAGTATTTT. Translated, it gives CASSLAFDTQYF.

The rearrangement uses TRBV9 and TRBJ1-2; D is uncertain. The CDR3 is 13 residues long. The V gene lost 3 bases and the J gene lost 5 bases, with 11 bases spanning the gap. CDR1 is SGDLS and CDR2 is YYNGEE in the germline V gene. This chain's CDR3 is CASSAGFLYGYTF. CDR3 nucleotide sequence: TGTGCCAGCAGCGCCGGGTTCCTTTATGGCTACACCTTC.

The chain has TRBV6-5 and TRBJ2-7, with 9 bases fitting TRBD1. Germline V CDR1 and CDR2: MNHEY, SVGAGI. Germline trimming cut 6 bases from V and 6 bases from J; bases unmatched to any gene: 6. This CDR3 contains 13 residues. CDR3 amino acids: CASSKRQGGEQYF. The CDR3 DNA follows: TGTGCCAGCAGCAAACGACAGGGGGGCGAGCAGTACTTC.

The chain joins TRBV5-1 to TRBJ2-1; 9 nucleotides match TRBD1. Trimming removed 4 bases from V and 6 bases from J; junction bases left unmatched: 11. This CDR3 has 16 amino acids. Germline loops: CDR1 SGHRS, CDR2 YFSETQ. Here the CDR3 DNA reads TGCGCCAGCAGCACGTCCGGCGGGACAGGGATCAATGAGCAGTTCTTC. Translated, it gives CASSTSGGTGINEQFF. Full variable domain (rest looked up from reference TRBV5-1 and TRBJ2-1): KAGVTQTPRYLIKTRGQQVTLSCSPISGHRSVSWYQQTPGQGLQFLFEYFSETQRNKGNFPGRFSGRQFSNSRSEMNVSTLELGDSALYLCASSTSGGTGINEQFFGPGTRLTVL.

The chain employs TRBV7-9 and TRBJ2-6, with D hard to call. V was cut by 5 bases and J by 1 base, with 15 bases left in between. Germline CDR1 SEHNR, CDR2 FQNEAQ (reference sequence). The CDR3 is made up of 17 amino acids. The CDR3: CASSPRRTGSGANVLTF. The CDR3 DNA reads as TGTGCCAGCAGCCCACGGCGAACGGGTTCTGGGGCCAACGTCCTGACTTTC. Together with reference TRBV7-9 and TRBJ2-6, the CDR3 gives the full variable domain: DTGVSQNPRHKITKRGQNVTFRCDPISEHNRLYWYRQTLGQGPEFLTYFQNEAQLEKSRLLSDRFSAERPKGSFSTLEIQRTEQGDSAMYLCASSPRRTGSGANVLTFGAGSRLTVL.

The chain recombines TRBV6-5 with TRBJ1-1, with 8 bases matching TRBD1. The ends lost 6 bases at V and 4 bases at J; junction bases unmatched: 10. Germline CDR1 MNHEY, CDR2 SVGAGI. This CDR3 has 15 residues. CDR3 in amino acids: CASSWSGQAITEAFF. The CDR3, as DNA: TGTGCCAGCAGCTGGTCGGGACAGGCGATCACTGAAGCTTTCTTT.

The chain uses TRBV10-3 and TRBJ2-6; a possible D gene is TRBD1 (5 bases). The CDR3 contains 16 residues. Germline lookup yields CDR1 ENHRY and CDR2 SYGVKD. Between the trimmed V and J ends, which lost 3 bases and 3 bases, there was a span of 12 bases. CDR3 nucleotide sequence: TGTGCCATCAGTGAAGGGGAAGGGCATGGGGCCAACGTCCTGACTTTC. It codes for CAISEGEGHGANVLTF.

V gene TRBV4-1 combines with J gene TRBJ1-5; 7 bases are shared with TRBD1. V was pared by 1 base and J by 1 base, with 4 bases of the junction left unmatched. CDR1 and CDR2 from the germline V gene are MGHRA and YSYEKL. The CDR3 contains 16 residues. The CDR3 sequence is CASSQGTGDSNQPQHF. CDR3 nucleotide sequence: TGCGCCAGCAGCCAAGGGACAGGCGACAGCAATCAGCCCCAGCATTTT.

The rearrangement joins TRBV9 to TRBJ2-2; D gene ambiguous. With 5 bases removed from V and 7 bases from J, the gap between germline ends came to 6 bases. CDR1 and CDR2 (germline): SGDLS, YYNGEE. The CDR3 contains 11 residues. The CDR3 DNA follows: TGTGCCAGCAGGGGCCTCGGGGAGCTGTTTTTT. Amino acid sequence: CASRGLGELFF.

The chain carries TRBV7-9 and TRBJ2-5, with 8 positions matching TRBD1. After removal of 10 bases from V and 4 bases from J, the junction contained 5 bases not matched to a gene. Looked up from germline, CDR1 is SEHNR and CDR2 is FQNEAQ (reference sequence). This CDR3 is 12 amino acids long. The CDR3 region is CATNGQGETQYF. DNA for the CDR3: TGTGCCACCAACGGACAGGGAGAGACCCAGTACTTC.

The rearrangement links TRBV4-2 to TRBJ1-4; possibly TRBD1 for D (5 bases). Trimming removed 0 bases from V and 5 bases from J, with 16 bases in between. CDR1 is LGHNA, CDR2 YNFKEQ, per germline. This CDR3 is built from 17 residues. The CDR3 is CASSQDGTGRVNEKLFF. The CDR3 coding sequence is TGTGCCAGCAGCCAAGATGGGACGGGGAGGGTAAATGAAAAACTGTTTTTT.

In DNA, the CDR3 is TGTGCCAGCAGCGTAGGGGCTAGCGGGGGCTACGAGCAGTACTTC. Residues: CASSVGASGGYEQYF. The chain joins TRBV9 to TRBJ2-7, with TRBD2 matching 10 bases. Trimming cost V 0 bases and J 3 bases; bases outside gene matches: 3. The CDR3 has 15 amino acids. The germline V gene encodes CDR1 SGDLS and CDR2 YYNGEE. Complete variable domain (other parts from reference TRBV9 and TRBJ2-7): DSGVTQTPKHLITATGQRVTLRCSPRSGDLSVYWYQQSLDQGLQFLIQYYNGEERAKGNILERFSAQQFPDLHSELNLSSLELGDSALYFCASSVGASGGYEQYFGPGTRLTVT.

The chain employs TRBV7-2 and TRBJ2-4, with 7 bases identical to TRBD2. V lost 4 bases, J lost 3 bases, and 9 bases stayed unmatched. The CDR3 has 16 amino acids. CDR1 SGHTA and CDR2 FQGNSA come from the germline V gene. CDR3 sequence: CASSSQGAGVKNIQYF. CDR3 in DNA: TGTGCCAGCAGCTCCCAAGGGGCGGGAGTCAAAAACATTCAGTACTTC.

The chain joins TRBV7-2 to TRBJ2-7; D is perhaps TRBD1 (5 bases). Looked up from germline, CDR1 is SGHTA and CDR2 is FQGNSA. Trimming removed 7 bases at V and 3 bases at J, with 10 bases between. This CDR3 contains 12 residues. CDR3 in amino acids: CASIGQGYEQYF. The CDR3 DNA follows: TGTGCCAGCATTGGGCAGGGCTACGAGCAGTACTTC. Using reference TRBV7-2 and TRBJ2-7 for the parts outside the CDR3, the full variable domain is GAGVSQSPSNKVTEKGKDVELRCDPISGHTALYWYRQSLGQGLEFLIYFQGNSAPDKSGLPSDRFSAERTGGSVSTLTIQRTQQEDSAVYLCASIGQGYEQYFGPGTRLTVT.

The chain recombines TRBV18 with TRBJ1-1, with D unclear. Trimming took off 1 base at V and 1 base at J, with 7 bases between the two ends. Germline V gene sequence: CDR1 KGHSH, CDR2 LQKENI. The CDR3 contains 14 residues. The CDR3 DNA reads as TGTGCCAGCTCACCACAGAGTCAGAACACTGAAGCTTTCTTT. Its protein is CASSPQSQNTEAFF. Complete variable domain (other parts from reference TRBV18 and TRBJ1-1): NAGVMQNPRHLVRRRGQEARLRCSPMKGHSHVYWYRQLPEEGLKFMVYLQKENIIDESGMPKERFSAEFPKEGPSILRIQQVVRGDSAAYFCASSPQSQNTEAFFGQGTRLTVV.

A single count supports this clone. The chain couples TRBV5-6 to TRBJ1-4; D is undetermined. V dropped 0 bases and J dropped 8 bases, with 17 bases sitting between them. This CDR3 is built from 16 residues. The germline V gene encodes CDR1 SGHDT and CDR2 YYEEEE. The CDR3 sequence: CASSLVPTAVGEKLFF. CDR3 nucleotide sequence: TGTGCCAGCAGCTTGGTCCCGACGGCGGTAGGAGAAAAACTGTTTTTT.

This clone appeared once. The chain recombines TRBV18 with TRBJ2-5; 9 nucleotides match TRBD2. The V segment lost 0 bases and the J segment 2 bases; nucleotides outside the gene matches: 4. CDR1 KGHSH and CDR2 LQKENI come from the germline V gene. The CDR3 loop spans 16 amino acids. CDR3 protein: CASSPPSGSRQETQYF. For the CDR3, the DNA is TGTGCCAGCTCACCACCTAGCGGGAGCCGTCAAGAGACCCAGTACTTC.

As regards this clone: At one end the junction does not follow the germline gene, possibly because of a read error. The chain is built from TRBV2 and TRBJ1-2; 9 bases agree with TRBD1. In germline, CDR1 is SNHLY, CDR2 FYNNEI. The length of the CDR3 is 15 residues. The CDR3 bases are TGTGCCAGCAGGGAAGGGACAGGGAACTACTATGGCTACACCTTC. Translating gives CASREGTGNYYGYTF.

The gene calls are TRBV28 and TRBJ2-4; 10 nucleotides align to TRBD2. Germline-derived CDR1 and CDR2 are MDHEN and SYDVKM. With V trimmed by 6 bases and J by 0 bases, 8 bases remained unmatched. The length of the CDR3 is 17 residues. CDR3 coding DNA: TGTGCCAGCAGAGGGAGCGGGGGGGTGGGAGCCAAAAACATTCAGTACTTC. Protein product: CASRGSGGVGAKNIQYF.

In this sample, this clone turned up a few times. The chain carries TRBV10-3 and TRBJ2-7; a weak D match, TRBD2 (5 bases). Trimming cost V 3 bases and J 6 bases, with 15 bases left between them. The CDR3 is 14 residues long. Germline lookup yields CDR1 ENHRY and CDR2 SYGVKD. The CDR3: CAISDVPMGVEQYF. The DNA for the CDR3 is TGTGCCATCAGTGACGTTCCGATGGGAGTCGAGCAGTACTTC.

This clone appeared a single time. The chain combines TRBV5-6 with TRBJ2-7, with 8 nucleotides matching TRBD1. V was pared by 7 bases and J by 9 bases, with 9 bases of the junction left unmatched. Looked up from germline, CDR1 is SGHDT and CDR2 is YYEEEE. CDR3 length equals 12 residues. In DNA form, the CDR3 reads TGTGCCAGCCGAGGACAGGGAAAGGTGCAGTACTTC. This encodes CASRGQGKVQYF.

This chain connects TRBV25-1 to TRBJ2-3, with 8 positions matching TRBD1. Germline trimming cut 6 bases from V and 2 bases from J; bases unmatched to any gene: 4. Per the germline V gene, CDR1 is MGHDK and CDR2 is SYGVNS. CDR3 size: 14 residues. The DNA of the CDR3 is TGTGCCAGCAGGGAGACAGGGGCCACAGATACGCAGTATTTT. Protein sequence: CASRETGATDTQYF.

The chain joins TRBV7-2 to TRBJ2-7; D is unclear. Germline V gene lookup returns CDR1 SGHTA and CDR2 FQGNSA. Trimming removed 1 base at V and 2 bases at J, with 12 bases between. The CDR3 contains 15 residues. CDR3 sequence: CASSLGELRTYEQYF. CDR3 nucleotide sequence: TGTGCCAGCAGCTTAGGCGAGCTGAGGACCTACGAGCAGTACTTC.

A remark on this clone: A junction boundary mismatches the germline segment, possibly from a read error. The rearrangement links TRBV28 to TRBJ2-3, with 9 nucleotides matching TRBD2. This CDR3 region has 14 residues. Looked up from germline, CDR1 is MDHEN and CDR2 is SYDVKM. The CDR3 loop is CASGFELAGDTQYF. As DNA, the CDR3 is TGTGCCAGCGGTTTTGAACTAGCGGGTGATACGCAGTATTTT. The full variable domain, with the rest looked up from reference TRBV28 and TRBJ2-3, is DVKVTQSSRYLVKRTGEKVFLECVQDMDHENMFWYRQDPGLGLRLIYFSYDVKMKEKGDIPEGYSVSREKKERFSLILESASTNQTSMYLCASGFELAGDTQYFGPGTRLTVL.

Details on this clone: In the same sample, other DNA sequences code for this CDR3. The rearrangement links TRBV7-2 to TRBJ2-5, with TRBD1 identical over 9 bases. Germline CDR1 and CDR2: SGHTA and FQGNSA. The CDR3 has 14 residues. Trimming took 6 bases from V and 3 from J; bases not matched to a gene: 5. CDR3 sequence (DNA): TGTGCCAGCAGTCAAGGGACAGGGAAAGAGACCCAGTACTTC. This sequence encodes CASSQGTGKETQYF.